The 17 T cell receptor beta chains below come from one sample, sequenced in a study of CD8 T cells in ankylosing spondylitis. TCRdb ran MiXCR on the 5' RACE reads and lists one entry per CDR3 protein. The sample gives a few hundred thousand distinct CDR3 sequences, more than 15% of which show up once; 1% is in the top ten. Study-level results: A TCR beta motif of seven or eight highly homologous variants appeared characteristic of ankylosing spondylitis blood.

No cognate antigen is known for these TCRs. Sequencing was carried out using blood, either unsorted or a sorted T cell fraction (not recorded which). These receptors came from a male donor with ankylosing spondylitis.

The chain uses TRBV12-3 or TRBV12-4 and TRBJ2-7; 11 positions agree with TRBD2. CDR3 size: 16 residues. V gave up 6 bases and J gave up 6 bases; unmatched junction bases: 13. The CDR3 here is CASSSSSSGRGLEQYF. The DNA for the CDR3 is TGTGCCAGCAGCTCCTCAAGTAGCGGGAGGGGGCTCGAGCAGTACTTC.

The sample holds many counts of this clonotype. This sequence joins TRBV20-1 and TRBJ2-1, with 8 nucleotides matching TRBD2. Germline CDR1 DFQATT, CDR2 SNEGSKA (reference sequence). J gave up 2 bases and V 4 bases, and 10 bases lay outside the gene matches. CDR3 length equals 16 residues. CDR3 in amino acids: CSAKGQSGSAYNEQFF. The CDR3 region has the DNA TGCAGTGCTAAAGGACAGAGCGGGAGTGCCTACAATGAGCAGTTCTTC.

This clonotype was seen only a few times. The chain uses TRBV5-1 and TRBJ2-2; D is tentatively TRBD1 or TRBD2 (5 bases each). V lost 5 bases to trimming and J lost 0 bases, with 11 bases between them. Per the germline V gene, CDR1 is SGHRS and CDR2 is YFSETQ. CDR3 length: 15 amino acids. The CDR3 nucleotides read TGCGCCAGCAGGAGGGACGCCGCGAACACCGGGGAGCTGTTTTTT. Residues: CASRRDAANTGELFF.

This clonotype was found many times. The chain links TRBV5-1 to TRBJ2-4, with D possibly matching TRBD2 (5 bases). Trimming shortened V by 4 bases and J by 1 base, and 18 bases separated the two germline ends. There are 17 residues in the CDR3. Germline V lookup: CDR1 SGHRS, CDR2 YFSETQ. The CDR3 DNA reads as TGCGCCAGCAGCGGAGCGGCACTGGGATCGGCCAAAAACATTCAGTACTTC. It codes for CASSGAALGSAKNIQYF.

This clonotype was seen repeatedly, ten times or more. This sequence joins TRBV5-1 and TRBJ1-1; D gene uncertain. V was shortened by 1 base and J by 0 bases, with 13 bases between the two germline ends. Germline assignment: CDR1 SGHRS and CDR2 YFSETQ. The CDR3 sequence is 16 residues long. This CDR3 is CASSLRQTLMNTEAFF. The CDR3 DNA sequence: TGCGCCAGCAGCTTGCGGCAGACCCTTATGAACACTGAAGCTTTCTTT.

On this clonotype itself: This may be a read error: a much more frequent sequence differs by one nucleotide. The rearrangement uses TRBV12-3 or TRBV12-4 and TRBJ1-1; unclear D gene. Trimming removed 6 bases at V and 0 bases at J, with 8 bases between. CDR3 length: 13 amino acids. The DNA for the CDR3 is TGTGCCAGCAGCCCTCTGGTGAACACTGAAGCTTTCTTT. Translating gives CASSPLVNTEAFF.

This clonotype was observed at least ten times. The chain recombines TRBV27 with TRBJ1-5; weak D call: TRBD1 (5 bases). Trimming shortened V by 3 bases and J by 4 bases, and 7 bases separated the two germline ends. CDR3 length equals 13 residues. Germline CDR1 and CDR2: MNHEY and SMNVEV (reference sequence). CDR3 sequence: CASSFRGNQPQHF. The CDR3 DNA reads TGTGCCAGCAGTTTTCGGGGGAATCAGCCCCAGCATTTT.

The chain couples TRBV25-1 to TRBJ1-5; D call uncertain. Germline V gives CDR1 MGHDK, CDR2 SYGVNS. This CDR3 has 14 residues. Between the trimmed V and J ends, which lost 0 bases and 5 bases, there was a span of 8 bases. CDR3 nucleotides: TGTGCCAGCAGTGAATATCGGCGGGATCAGCCCCAGCATTTT. Protein: CASSEYRRDQPQHF.

This clonotype was detected a few times. The chain carries TRBV20-1 and TRBJ2-1; TRBD2 matches 10 bases. The V gene end was trimmed by 6 bases and the J gene end by 9 bases; junction bases not matched to a gene: 11. Germline values: CDR1 DFQATT, CDR2 SNEGSKA (reference sequence). The CDR3 has 14 amino acids. The CDR3 nucleotides are TGCAGTGCCCCGTCGGGACTAGCGCGAAGTGAGCAGTTCTTC. This gives the protein CSAPSGLARSEQFF.

This clonotype was detected only a few times. The V call is TRBV28, the J call TRBJ1-5; D is unresolved. The CDR3 is 19 amino acids. In germline, CDR1 is MDHEN, CDR2 SYDVKM. Trimming removed 2 bases from V and 0 bases from J, with 20 bases in between. The CDR3 protein is CASSLIRVRFIGSNQPQHF. The CDR3 nucleotides are TGTGCCAGCAGTTTAATCCGGGTCAGGTTTATTGGTAGCAATCAGCCCCAGCATTTT.

The genes are TRBV4-3 and TRBJ1-4, with 7 bases fitting TRBD1. Germline CDR1 reads LGHNA; CDR2 reads YSLEER. This CDR3 has 14 residues. V dropped 2 bases and J dropped 7; count of bases not matched to a gene: 4. DNA for the CDR3: TGCGCCAGCAGCCAACAGGGACAGACTGAAAAACTGTTTTTT. Its translation: CASSQQGQTEKLFF.

The V gene is TRBV12-3 or TRBV12-4, the J gene TRBJ2-3; 14 bases are shared with TRBD2. V gave up 4 bases and J gave up 5 bases; unmatched junction bases: 5. The length of the CDR3 is 16 residues. This chain's CDR3 is CASSWTSGRKGDTQYF. CDR3 sequence (DNA): TGTGCCAGCAGTTGGACTAGCGGGAGGAAGGGAGATACGCAGTATTTT.

V is TRBV7-6 and J is TRBJ1-4; 8 bases fit TRBD1. The CDR3 contains 15 residues. J was trimmed by 4 bases and V by 5 bases; bases with no gene match: 6. CDR1 SGHVS and CDR2 FNYEAQ come from the germline V gene. The chain's CDR3 is CASSPRTGLNEKLFF. The CDR3 nucleotides are TGTGCCAGCAGCCCTCGGACAGGGCTTAATGAAAAACTGTTTTTT.

V and J are TRBV12-3 or TRBV12-4 and TRBJ1-3; unclear D gene. The length of the CDR3 is 15 residues. Trimming left V 7 bases short and J 6 bases short, with 19 bases between. The CDR3 sequence is CASKPGSASSNTIYF. CDR3 in DNA: TGTGCCAGCAAACCGGGGTCGGCCTCTTCAAACACCATATATTTT.

The rearrangement links TRBV4-1 to TRBJ1-5, with a tentative D call TRBD1 (5 bases). The germline CDR1 and CDR2 sequences are MGHRA and YSYEKL. Between the trimmed V and J ends, which lost 1 base and 5 bases, there was a span of 12 bases. The CDR3 runs to 15 residues. CDR3 loop: CASSQGPWGYQPQHF. The DNA for the CDR3 is TGCGCCAGCAGCCAAGGACCCTGGGGGTATCAGCCCCAGCATTTT.

This chain uses TRBV20-1 with TRBJ2-1; D is uncertain. Germline loops: CDR1 DFQATT, CDR2 SNEGSKA (reference sequence). The CDR3 loop spans 14 amino acids. Trimming removed 2 bases at V and 10 bases at J, with 18 bases between. The CDR3 region has the DNA TGCAGTGCTAGACCCCCCAGTCGACTTGTAGAGCAGTTCTTC. Protein: CSARPPSRLVEQFF.

This chain connects TRBV20-1 to TRBJ2-7; D gene uncertain. V lost 0 bases to trimming and J lost 0 bases, with 9 bases between them. This CDR3 spans 14 amino acids. CDR1 DFQATT and CDR2 SNEGSKA come from the germline V gene (reference sequence). In DNA, the CDR3 is TGCAGTGCTAGAGATTGGGTCAGCTCCTACGAGCAGTACTTC. Its translation is CSARDWVSSYEQYF.